Listed below are T cell receptor beta chains from one sample, sequenced in a study of blood T cells in healthy people across ages. Via MiXCR, TCRdb re-called the 5' RACE reads, giving one row per CDR3 protein. The sample gives some 1.5 million distinct CDR3 sequences, under 30% of which show up once; over 7% is in the top ten. The sample was blood. These receptors were collected from a woman aged 25 to 39 in good health. Each CDR3 is given without its conserved first and last residue. Size is omitted from some rows. Given values are once, few, many or a class for expanded clones.

V	length	J	size	CDR3
TRBV6-2/TRBV6-3	14	TRBJ2-1	NA	ASRSGTSGNLREQF
TRBV29-1	13	TRBJ1-2	many	SVPSKTGPPLGYT
TRBV14	14	TRBJ2-3	few	ASSQMGVAGGDTQY
TRBV28	13	TRBJ2-5	few	ASSLARGGEETQY
TRBV11-2	15	TRBJ2-1	NA	ASRSWRVSGSGGEQF
TRBV5-4	10	NA	few	ASSFGPGEQY
TRBV2	14	TRBJ2-7	NA	ASSEGLAVLSYEQY
TRBV5-1	13	TRBJ1-5	NA	ASSPGGTGNQPQH
TRBV7-2	15	TRBJ2-5	many	ASSSGTSGERRETQY
TRBV10-1	15	TRBJ2-3	NA	ASSESLLAGGTDTQY
TRBV24-1	11	TRBJ2-7	few	ATRGRRSYEQY
TRBV30	15	TRBJ1-1	NA	AWSGSSAGGRNTEAF
TRBV5-1	13	TRBJ2-1	many	ASSLTSASYNEQF
TRBV21-1	13	TRBJ2-1	NA	ASIMRTLSYNEQF
TRBV20-1	14	TRBJ1-1	NA	SADIKGLLASTEAF
TRBV7-2	17	TRBJ2-6	few	ASSFRNPGPLSGANVLT
TRBV4-2	11	TRBJ2-3	many	ASSQVGGATQY
TRBV9	16	TRBJ2-7	NA	ASSPHERREEFPHEQY
TRBV7-2	13	TRBJ2-5	NA	ASSKGGGLGETQY
TRBV7-2	15	TRBJ2-3	few	ASSSRGAGQGKDTQY
TRBV29-1	12	TRBJ2-3	NA	SVRLRGYGDTQY
TRBV20-1	12	TRBJ2-2	NA	SAISPPYTGELF
TRBV28	12	TRBJ1-2	NA	ASSTTVANYGYT
TRBV6-2/TRBV6-3	13	TRBJ1-4	NA	ASIDSPQVGEKLF
TRBV7-2	13	TRBJ1-2	few	ASSPGRWGNYGYT
TRBV7-3	14	TRBJ2-3	NA	ASSWKPGTATDTQY
TRBV5-1	14	TRBJ2-5	few	ASSLRPPGQEETQY
TRBV5-1	11	TRBJ1-1	few	ASKAQGGTEAF
TRBV7-9	14	TRBJ1-4	NA	ASTRGGGPRNEKLF
TRBV10-3	12	TRBJ2-1	few	AISERTTHNEQF
TRBV20-1	11	TRBJ2-1	few	SARRDRNNEQF
TRBV9	11	TRBJ2-1	many	ASRPGQADEQF
TRBV9	12	TRBJ1-1	NA	ASSVGPGNTETF
TRBV12-3/TRBV12-4	13	TRBJ2-1	NA	ASSLRETPRAEQF
TRBV7-2	12	TRBJ2-3	few	ASSQDYRTDTQY
TRBV29-1	11	TRBJ2-1	many	SVVYRRDNEQF
TRBV6-2/TRBV6-3	15	TRBJ1-5	NA	ASRQAQWVLSNQPQH
TRBV5-6	9	TRBJ2-5	NA	ASSSFGEQY
TRBV20-1	14	TRBJ2-1	few	SARTPSSGAYNEQF
TRBV20-1	12	TRBJ1-1	NA	SAGDVSLGQAAF
TRBV10-3	11	TRBJ1-4	many	AIGQATNEKLF
TRBV11-2	14	TRBJ2-7	few	ASSSLGHPDSYEQY
TRBV20-1	14	TRBJ1-2	NA	SARDVTRTLNYGYT
TRBV14	13	TRBJ1-4	NA	ASSTGRLGHEKLF
TRBV7-2	11	TRBJ1-2	few	ASSSRQAYGYT